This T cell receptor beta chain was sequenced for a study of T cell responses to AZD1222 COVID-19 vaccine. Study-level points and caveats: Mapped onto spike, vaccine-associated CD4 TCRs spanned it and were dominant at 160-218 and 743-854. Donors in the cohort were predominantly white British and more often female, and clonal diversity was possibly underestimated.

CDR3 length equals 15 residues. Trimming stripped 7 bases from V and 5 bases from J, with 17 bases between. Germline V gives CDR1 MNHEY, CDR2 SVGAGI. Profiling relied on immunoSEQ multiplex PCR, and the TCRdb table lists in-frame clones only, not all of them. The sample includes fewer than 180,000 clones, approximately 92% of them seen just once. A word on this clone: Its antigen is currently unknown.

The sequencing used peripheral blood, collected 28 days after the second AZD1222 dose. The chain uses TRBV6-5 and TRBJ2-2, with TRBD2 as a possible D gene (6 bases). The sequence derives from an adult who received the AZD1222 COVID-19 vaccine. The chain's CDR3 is CASITGAGETGELFF. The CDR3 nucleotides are TGTGCCAGCATCACGGGAGCGGGTGAGACCGGGGAGCTGTTTTTT.